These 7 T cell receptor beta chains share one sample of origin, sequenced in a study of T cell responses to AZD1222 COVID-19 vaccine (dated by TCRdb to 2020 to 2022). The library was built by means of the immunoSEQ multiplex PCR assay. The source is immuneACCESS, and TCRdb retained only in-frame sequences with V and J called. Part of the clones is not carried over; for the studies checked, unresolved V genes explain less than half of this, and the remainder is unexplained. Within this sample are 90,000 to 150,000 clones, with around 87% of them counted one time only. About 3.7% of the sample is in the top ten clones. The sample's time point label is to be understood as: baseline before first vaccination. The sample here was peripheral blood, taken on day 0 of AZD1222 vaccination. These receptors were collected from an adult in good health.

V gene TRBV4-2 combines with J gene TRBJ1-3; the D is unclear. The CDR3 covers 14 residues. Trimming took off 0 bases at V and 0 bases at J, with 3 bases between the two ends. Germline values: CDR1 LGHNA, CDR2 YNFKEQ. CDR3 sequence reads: CASSQDLSGNTIYF. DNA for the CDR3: TGTGCCAGCAGCCAAGACCTCTCTGGAAACACCATATATTTT.

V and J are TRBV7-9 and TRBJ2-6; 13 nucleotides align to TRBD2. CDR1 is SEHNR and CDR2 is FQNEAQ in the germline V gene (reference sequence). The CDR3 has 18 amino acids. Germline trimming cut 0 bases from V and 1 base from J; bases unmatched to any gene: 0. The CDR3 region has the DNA TGTGCCAGCAGCTTAGCGACTAGCGGGGGGTCTGGGGCCAACGTCCTGACTTTC. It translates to CASSLATSGGSGANVLTF. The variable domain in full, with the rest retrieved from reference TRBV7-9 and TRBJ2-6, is DTGVSQNPRHKITKRGQNVTFRCDPISEHNRLYWYRQTLGQGPEFLTYFQNEAQLEKSRLLSDRFSAERPKGSFSTLEIQRTEQGDSAMYLCASSLATSGGSGANVLTFGAGSRLTVL.

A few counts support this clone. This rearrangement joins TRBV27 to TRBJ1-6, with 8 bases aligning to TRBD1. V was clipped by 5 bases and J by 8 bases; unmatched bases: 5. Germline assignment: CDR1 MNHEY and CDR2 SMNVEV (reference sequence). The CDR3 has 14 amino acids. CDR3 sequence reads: CASSAGTGHSPLHF. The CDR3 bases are TGTGCCAGCAGTGCCGGGACAGGTCATTCACCCCTCCACTTT.

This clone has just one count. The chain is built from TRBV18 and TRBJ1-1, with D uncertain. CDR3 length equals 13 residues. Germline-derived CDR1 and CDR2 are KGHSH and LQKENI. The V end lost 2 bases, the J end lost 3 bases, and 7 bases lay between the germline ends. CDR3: CASSPEAYTEAFF. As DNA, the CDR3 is TGTGCCAGCTCACCAGAGGCATACACTGAAGCTTTCTTT.

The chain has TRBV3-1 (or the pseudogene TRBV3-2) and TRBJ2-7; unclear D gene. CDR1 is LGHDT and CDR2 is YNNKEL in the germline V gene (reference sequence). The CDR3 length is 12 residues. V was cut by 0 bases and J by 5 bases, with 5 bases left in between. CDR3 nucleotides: TGTGCCAGCAGCCAAGAAAATGACGAGCAGTACTTC. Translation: CASSQENDEQYF.

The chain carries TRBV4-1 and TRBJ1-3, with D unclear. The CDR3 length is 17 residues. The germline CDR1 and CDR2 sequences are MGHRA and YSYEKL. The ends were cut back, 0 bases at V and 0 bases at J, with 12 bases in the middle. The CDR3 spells CASSQDAGQSSGNTIYF. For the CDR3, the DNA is TGCGCCAGCAGCCAAGATGCCGGCCAGAGCTCTGGAAACACCATATATTTT.

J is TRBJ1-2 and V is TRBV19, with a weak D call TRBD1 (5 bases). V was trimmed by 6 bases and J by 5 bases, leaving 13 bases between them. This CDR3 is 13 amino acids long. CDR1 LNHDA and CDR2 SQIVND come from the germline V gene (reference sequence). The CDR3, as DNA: TGTGCCAGTAGGAAGGGGACGGGATATGGCTACACCTTC. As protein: CASRKGTGYGYTF.